Presented here are 10 T cell receptor beta chains from one specimen sequenced in a study of post-analysis software for immune sequencing data. Whole-study findings and limits: Patients had higher frequencies than controls of roughly five TRBV segments, including TRBV5-6, TRBV5-1 and TRBV20-1.

cDNA libraries of TCR beta carried unique molecular identifiers. A single record per CDR3 protein comes from TCRdb applying MiXCR to the PCR reads. The sample yields approximately 660,000 distinct CDR3 sequences, roughly three fifths seen once. These receptors' targets are unknown. Sample: blood. Every receptor here comes from a girl between 2 and 10 years old with multiple sclerosis.

This clonotype occurred a few times. V usage is TRBV7-3 and J usage is TRBJ2-3, with 8 bases identical to TRBD2. Germline V lookup: CDR1 SGHTA, CDR2 FQGTGA. Trimming took 4 bases from V and 1 from J; bases not matched to a gene: 4. This CDR3 comprises 15 residues. The CDR3: CASSSQAGGTDTQYF. The CDR3 DNA follows: TGTGCCAGCAGCTCCCAAGCGGGAGGCACAGATACGCAGTATTTT.

This clonotype has more than one count but fewer than ten. This chain joins TRBV29-1 and TRBJ2-5, with 8 bases fitting TRBD1. This CDR3 is built from 14 residues. V lost 6 bases and J lost 4; bases outside the gene matches: 10. CDR1 SQVTM and CDR2 ANQGSEA come from the germline V gene. In DNA form, the CDR3 reads TGCAGCGTAAGACAGGGGCTTTTCCGAGAGACCCAGTACTTC. Its translation: CSVRQGLFRETQYF. Using reference TRBV29-1 and TRBJ2-5 for the parts outside the CDR3, the full variable domain is SAVISQKPSRDICQRGTSLTIQCQVDSQVTMMFWYRQQPGQSLTLIATANQGSEATYESGFVIDKFPISRPNLTFSTLTVSNMSPEDSSIYLCSVRQGLFRETQYFGPGTRLLVL.

The rearrangement uses TRBV5-1 and TRBJ2-1; TRBD1 matches at 7 bases. CDR3 length: 15 amino acids. From germline, CDR1 is SGHRS and CDR2 YFSETQ. V lost 3 bases, J lost 7 bases, and 10 bases stayed unmatched. The CDR3 is CASSWSRGIGNEQFF. CDR3 coding DNA: TGCGCCAGCAGCTGGAGCAGGGGGATTGGGAATGAGCAGTTCTTC.

As for this clonotype: An end of the junction differs from the germline gene, which may be a read error. This chain connects TRBV5-1 to TRBJ1-1, with D unclear. CDR1 and CDR2 from the germline V gene are SGHRS and YFSETQ. The CDR3 runs to 14 residues. The CDR3 is CASSFDGVNTVAFF. DNA of the CDR3: TGCGCCAGCAGCTTCGACGGTGTGAACACTGTAGCTTTCTTT.

CDR3 DNA sequence: TGTGCCAGCAGCAAAAGGGCATTAGCTCTGGCAGATACGCAGTATTTT. Translated, it gives CASSKRALALADTQYF. This chain joins TRBV11-2 and TRBJ2-3; D gene uncertain. CDR3 length: 16 amino acids. V dropped 5 bases and J dropped 4 bases, with 19 bases sitting between them. CDR1 and CDR2 (germline): SGHAT, FQNNGV.

The chain combines TRBV7-9 with TRBJ2-7, with 7 bases identical to TRBD1. J gave up 3 bases and V 5 bases, and 13 bases lay outside the gene matches. Looked up from germline, CDR1 is SEHNR and CDR2 is FQNEAQ (reference sequence). The CDR3 length is 16 residues. Here the CDR3 DNA reads TGTGCCAGCAGCGGGTTGGCCGGACAGGCCAACTACGAGCAGTACTTC. Protein product: CASSGLAGQANYEQYF.

This chain uses TRBV6-1 with TRBJ2-1; 9 bases line up with TRBD1. Germline V gene data show CDR1 as MNHNS and CDR2 as SASEGT. This CDR3 contains 16 residues. Germline trimming cut 5 bases from V and 6 bases from J; bases unmatched to any gene: 11. In nucleotides, the CDR3 is TGTGCCAGCAGTTGGATCGCGACAGGGGGTAGCAATGAGCAGTTCTTC. Its translation is CASSWIATGGSNEQFF.

This clonotype has ten or more counts. V and J are TRBV6-2 or TRBV6-3 and TRBJ2-5; D is unclear. The CDR3 runs to 12 residues. Germline CDR1 is MNHEY and CDR2 is SVGEGT. Between the trimmed V and J ends, which lost 3 bases and 5 bases, there was a span of 7 bases. CDR3 sequence: CASSYVGETQYF. The CDR3 nucleotides are TGTGCCAGCAGTTATGTGGGGGAGACCCAGTACTTC.

This chain links TRBV10-1 with TRBJ1-1; D gene unclear. The CDR3 consists of 13 residues. Trimming cost V 0 bases and J 7 bases, with 9 bases left between them. CDR1 and CDR2 (germline): WNHNN, SYGVQD (reference sequence). Here the CDR3 reads CASSESNRNEAFF. The CDR3 bases are TGCGCCAGCAGTGAGTCGAACAGAAATGAAGCTTTCTTT.

The chain links TRBV6-1 to TRBJ2-1; D perhaps matches TRBD2 (6 bases). The V end lost 1 base, the J end lost 6 bases, and 16 bases lay between the germline ends. CDR3 size: 16 residues. The germline V gene has CDR1 MNHNS and CDR2 SASEGT. The CDR3 sequence: CASSEVGSGASNEQFF. As DNA, the CDR3 is TGTGCCAGCAGTGAAGTGGGTAGCGGAGCCTCCAATGAGCAGTTCTTC.